This note documents a single TCR beta chain sequence. What it binds is unknown. Deep-level assay runs were performed. The protocol was immunoSEQ multiplex PCR, while the TCRdb copy is restricted to in-frame clones and leaves out a portion. The sample carries 950,000 to 1,200,000 clones, about 80% recorded once. The data stem from a study of shared clonotypes between healthy human individuals. The CDR3 is made up of 13 amino acids. Unmatched junction bases numbered 5, after V lost 6 bases and J lost 4 bases. Germline values: CDR1 SGHDT, CDR2 YYEEEE. General study findings and limits: Naive subsets tended to show greater estimated richness than memory subsets.

The clonotype originates from a man younger than 35 in good health. Some clones in this sample may be carry-over from other donors' samples. The sample consisted of memory CD4+ T cells from PBMCs. This sample's subset: CD45RA-negative fraction. The chain combines TRBV5-6 with TRBJ2-5, with 8 bases lining up with TRBD1. The CDR3: CASTQGVRETQYF. CDR3 DNA sequence: TGTGCCAGCACACAGGGGGTCCGAGAGACCCAGTACTTC.